The sequence of this T cell receptor beta chain was determined in a study of siplizumab effects on memory and regulatory T cells. Findings and limits, study-wide: Proliferating Tregs in siplizumab cultures were never verified as suppressive.

The table came from immunoSEQ multiplex PCR; TCRdb's copy has only in-frame clones and leaves some out. The data contain 100,000 or so clones, approximately 92% of them singletons. V lost 9 bases and J lost 5; bases outside the gene matches: 8. CDR3 length: 16 residues. In germline, CDR1 is WSHSY, CDR2 SAAADI. A note on this clone: What it binds is not known.

This TCR derives from a human donor in good health. Some clones in this sample may be carry-over from other donors' samples. Sequencing used CD4+ T cells sorted from blood. The chain couples TRBV10-2 to TRBJ2-2; 14 bases map to TRBD2. CDR3 nucleotide sequence: TGCGCCAGTTTGATTCGACTAGCGGGAGGGACCGGGGAGCTGTTTTTT. Protein sequence: CASLIRLAGGTGELFF.